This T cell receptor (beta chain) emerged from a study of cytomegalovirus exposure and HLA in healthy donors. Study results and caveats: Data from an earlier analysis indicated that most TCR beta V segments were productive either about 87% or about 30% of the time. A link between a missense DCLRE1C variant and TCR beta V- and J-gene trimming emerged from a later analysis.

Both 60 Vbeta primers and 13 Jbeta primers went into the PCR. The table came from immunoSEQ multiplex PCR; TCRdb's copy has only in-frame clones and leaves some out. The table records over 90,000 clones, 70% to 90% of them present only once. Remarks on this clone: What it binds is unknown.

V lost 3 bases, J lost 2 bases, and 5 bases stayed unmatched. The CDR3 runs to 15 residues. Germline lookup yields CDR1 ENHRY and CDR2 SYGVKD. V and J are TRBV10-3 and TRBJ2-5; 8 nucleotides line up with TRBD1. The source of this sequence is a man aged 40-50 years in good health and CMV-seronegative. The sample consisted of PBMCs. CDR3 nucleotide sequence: TGTGCCATCAGTGATGCCGGGACAGGACAAGAGACCCAGTACTTC. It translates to CAISDAGTGQETQYF.